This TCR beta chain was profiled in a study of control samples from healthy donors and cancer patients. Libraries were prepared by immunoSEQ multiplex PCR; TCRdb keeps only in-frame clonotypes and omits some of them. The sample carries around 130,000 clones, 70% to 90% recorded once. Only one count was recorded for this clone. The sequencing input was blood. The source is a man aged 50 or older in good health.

The CDR3 region has the DNA TGTGCCAGCAGTGTGAGCCAGGGGGGCGAAAAACTGTTTTTT. Residues: CASSVSQGGEKLFF. The chain links TRBV2 to TRBJ1-4; 7 bases are a match to TRBD1. CDR3 length: 14 amino acids. Trimming removed 4 bases from V and 8 bases from J; junction bases left unmatched: 7. The germline V gene has CDR1 SNHLY and CDR2 FYNNEI.